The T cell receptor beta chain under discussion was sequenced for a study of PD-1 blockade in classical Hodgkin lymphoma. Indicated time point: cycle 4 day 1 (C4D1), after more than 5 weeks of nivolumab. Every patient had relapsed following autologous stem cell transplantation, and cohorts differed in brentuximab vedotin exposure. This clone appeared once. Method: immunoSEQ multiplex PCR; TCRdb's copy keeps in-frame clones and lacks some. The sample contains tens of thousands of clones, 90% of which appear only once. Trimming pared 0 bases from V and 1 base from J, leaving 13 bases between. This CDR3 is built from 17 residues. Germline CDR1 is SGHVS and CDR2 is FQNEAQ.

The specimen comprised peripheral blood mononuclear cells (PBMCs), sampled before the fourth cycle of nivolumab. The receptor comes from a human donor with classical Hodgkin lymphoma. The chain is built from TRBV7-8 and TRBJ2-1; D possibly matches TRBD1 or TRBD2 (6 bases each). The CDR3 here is CASSLAVRGRSYNEQFF. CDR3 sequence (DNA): TGTGCCAGCAGCTTAGCGGTTCGGGGGCGGTCCTACAATGAGCAGTTCTTC.